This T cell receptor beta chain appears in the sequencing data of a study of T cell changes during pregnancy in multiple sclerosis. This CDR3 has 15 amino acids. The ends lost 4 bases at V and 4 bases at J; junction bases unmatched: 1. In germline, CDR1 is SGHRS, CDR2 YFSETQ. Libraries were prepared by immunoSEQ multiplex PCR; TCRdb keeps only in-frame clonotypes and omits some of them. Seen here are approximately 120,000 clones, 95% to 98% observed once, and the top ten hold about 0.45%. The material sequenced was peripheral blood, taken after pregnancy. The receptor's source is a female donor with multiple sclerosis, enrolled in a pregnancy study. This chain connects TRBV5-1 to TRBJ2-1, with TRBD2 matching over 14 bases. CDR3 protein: CASSGTSGSYNEQFF. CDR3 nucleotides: TGCGCCAGCAGCGGGACTAGCGGGAGTTACAATGAGCAGTTCTTC.